This TCR beta chain emerged from a study of blood T cells in healthy people across ages. About this clonotype itself: Its cognate antigen is unknown.

Germline loops: CDR1 SQVTM, CDR2 ANQGSEA. There are 11 residues in the CDR3. With 6 bases removed from V and 13 bases from J, the gap between germline ends came to 18 bases. Sample-barcoded 5' priming and a J-beta primer mix drove a second PCR of about 6 to 12 cycles. TCRdb processed the 5' RACE reads anew with MiXCR; each CDR3 protein has one entry. The repertoire holds about 1,400,000 distinct CDR3 sequences, 59% seen once, with roughly 6.3% in the top ten. Study-wide findings and caveats: Per million T cells, the diversity of TCR beta decreased roughly linearly as age advanced.

This clonotype originated in a man in his late teens or twenties in good health. The rearrangement uses TRBV29-1 and TRBJ1-1; D remains unclear. The sample comprised blood. CDR3 residues: CSVRSRGSGFF. CDR3 coding DNA: TGCAGCGTCCGAAGCCGAGGGAGTGGTTTCTTT.